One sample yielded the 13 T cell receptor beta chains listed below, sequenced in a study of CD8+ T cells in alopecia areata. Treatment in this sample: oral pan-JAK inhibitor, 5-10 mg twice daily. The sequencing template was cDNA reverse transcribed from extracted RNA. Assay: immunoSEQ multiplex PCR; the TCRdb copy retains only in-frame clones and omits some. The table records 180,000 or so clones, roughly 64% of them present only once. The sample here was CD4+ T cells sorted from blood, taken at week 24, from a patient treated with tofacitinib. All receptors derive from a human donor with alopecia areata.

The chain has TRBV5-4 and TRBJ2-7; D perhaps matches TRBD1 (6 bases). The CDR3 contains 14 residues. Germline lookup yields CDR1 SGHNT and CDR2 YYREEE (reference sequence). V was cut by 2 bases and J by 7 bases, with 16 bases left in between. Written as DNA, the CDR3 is TGTGCCAGCAGCTTCATGTTAGCCAGGGGTGAGCAGTACTTC. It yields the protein CASSFMLARGEQYF.

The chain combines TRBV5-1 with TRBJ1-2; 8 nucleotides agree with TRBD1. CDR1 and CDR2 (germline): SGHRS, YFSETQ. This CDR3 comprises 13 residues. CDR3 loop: CVGFRGLHYGYTF. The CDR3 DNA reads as TGCGTCGGATTCAGGGGGCTACACTATGGCTACACCTTC.

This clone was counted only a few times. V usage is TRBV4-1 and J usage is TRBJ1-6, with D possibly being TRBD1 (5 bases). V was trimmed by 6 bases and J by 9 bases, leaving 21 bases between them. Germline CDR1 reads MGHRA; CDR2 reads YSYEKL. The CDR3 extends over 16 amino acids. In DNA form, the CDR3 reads TGCGCCAGCAGACCGAGGGGACCCGAGGGGATTTCACCCCTCCACTTT. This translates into CASRPRGPEGISPLHF.

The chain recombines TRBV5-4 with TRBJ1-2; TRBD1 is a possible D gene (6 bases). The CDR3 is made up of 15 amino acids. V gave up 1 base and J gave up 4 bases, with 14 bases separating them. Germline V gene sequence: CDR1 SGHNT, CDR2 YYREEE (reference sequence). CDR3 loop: CASSLSLTGTYGYTF. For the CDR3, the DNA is TGTGCCAGCAGCTTGTCTCTGACAGGCACCTATGGCTACACCTTC. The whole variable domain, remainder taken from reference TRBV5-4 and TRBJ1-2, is ETGVTQSPTHLIKTRGQQVTLRCSSQSGHNTVSWYQQALGQGPQFIFQYYREEENGRGNFPPRFSGLQFPNYSSELNVNALELDDSALYLCASSLSLTGTYGYTFGSGTRLTVV.

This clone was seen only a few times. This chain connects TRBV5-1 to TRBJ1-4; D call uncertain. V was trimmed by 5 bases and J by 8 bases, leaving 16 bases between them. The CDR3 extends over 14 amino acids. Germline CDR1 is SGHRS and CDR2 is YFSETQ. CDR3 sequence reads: CASSAGMRLEKLFF. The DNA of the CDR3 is TGCGCCAGCAGTGCGGGGATGAGGCTCGAAAAACTGTTTTTT.

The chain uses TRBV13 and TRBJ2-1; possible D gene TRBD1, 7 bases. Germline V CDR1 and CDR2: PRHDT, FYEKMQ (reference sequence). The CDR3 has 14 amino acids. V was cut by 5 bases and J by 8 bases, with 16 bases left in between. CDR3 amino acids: CASSARLGGDEQFF. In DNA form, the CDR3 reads TGTGCCAGCAGCGCGCGACTAGGGGGCGATGAGCAGTTCTTC.

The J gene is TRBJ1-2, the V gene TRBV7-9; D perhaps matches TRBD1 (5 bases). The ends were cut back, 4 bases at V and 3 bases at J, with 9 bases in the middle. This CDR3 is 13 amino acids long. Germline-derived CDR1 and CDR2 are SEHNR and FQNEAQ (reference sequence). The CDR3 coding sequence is TGTGCCAGCAGCTCGACAGAGGACTATGGCTACACCTTC. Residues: CASSSTEDYGYTF.

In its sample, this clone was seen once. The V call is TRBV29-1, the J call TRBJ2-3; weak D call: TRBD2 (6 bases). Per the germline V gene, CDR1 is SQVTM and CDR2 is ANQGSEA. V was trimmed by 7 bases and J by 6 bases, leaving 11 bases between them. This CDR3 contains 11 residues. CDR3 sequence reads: CSGARGDTQYF. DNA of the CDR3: TGCAGCGGGGCCCGGGGGGATACGCAGTATTTT.

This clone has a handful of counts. The CDR3, as DNA: TGTGCCAGCAGCTTGATGGGCCTAGAGGCAGAGACCCAGTACTTC. It specifies CASSLMGLEAETQYF. The rearrangement links TRBV5-6 to TRBJ2-5; D gene uncertain. The germline V and J ends were trimmed by 1 base and 4 bases, with 14 bases remaining between them. The germline V gene encodes CDR1 SGHDT and CDR2 YYEEEE. The CDR3 totals 15 residues.

The CDR3 spells CASSFGRFDTDTQYF. The CDR3 DNA reads TGTGCCAGCAGCTTTGGAAGGTTCGACACAGATACGCAGTATTTT. The V call is TRBV7-9, the J call TRBJ2-3; D gene uncertain. Trimming took 3 bases from V and 2 from J, leaving 12 bases between them. The CDR3 totals 15 residues. CDR1 SEHNR and CDR2 FQNEAQ come from the germline V gene (reference sequence).

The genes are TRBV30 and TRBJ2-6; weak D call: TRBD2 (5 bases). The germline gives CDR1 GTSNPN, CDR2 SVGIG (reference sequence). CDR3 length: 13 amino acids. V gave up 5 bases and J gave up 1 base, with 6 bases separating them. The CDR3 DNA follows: TGTGCCTGGCGAGGGTCTGGGGCCAACGTCCTGACTTTC. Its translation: CAWRGSGANVLTF. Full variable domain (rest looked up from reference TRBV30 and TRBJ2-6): SQTIHQWPATLVQPVGSPLSLECTVEGTSNPNLYWYRQAAGRGLQLLFYSVGIGQISSEVPQNLSASRPQDRQFILSSKKLLLSDSGFYLCAWRGSGANVLTFGAGSRLTVL.

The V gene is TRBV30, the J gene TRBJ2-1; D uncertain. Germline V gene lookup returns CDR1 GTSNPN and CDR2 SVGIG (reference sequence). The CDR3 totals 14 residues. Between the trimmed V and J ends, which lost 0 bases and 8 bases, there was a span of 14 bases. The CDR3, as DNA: TGTGCCTGGAGTGTTGGCGGCGTGCCTCATGAGCAGTTCTTC. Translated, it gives CAWSVGGVPHEQFF.

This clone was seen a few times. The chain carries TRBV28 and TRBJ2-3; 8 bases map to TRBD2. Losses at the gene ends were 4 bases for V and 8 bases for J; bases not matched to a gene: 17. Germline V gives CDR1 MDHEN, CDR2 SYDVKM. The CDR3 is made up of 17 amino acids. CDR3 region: CASSYSLGLGGFSTQYF. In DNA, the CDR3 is TGTGCCAGCAGTTACTCCCTGGGACTAGGAGGATTTAGTACGCAGTATTTT. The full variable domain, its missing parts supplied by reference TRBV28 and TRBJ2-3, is DVKVTQSSRYLVKRTGEKVFLECVQDMDHENMFWYRQDPGLGLRLIYFSYDVKMKEKGDIPEGYSVSREKKERFSLILESASTNQTSMYLCASSYSLGLGGFSTQYFGPGTRLTVL.